The 9 T cell receptor beta chains presented below share a single source sample, sequenced in a study of blood T cell repertoires in COVID-19. Clones were sequenced by immunoSEQ multiplex PCR, and TCRdb holds only the in-frame ones, with some missing. The sample includes more than 200,000 clones, roughly 80% of them seen just once. Material: peripheral blood. These TCRs come from a woman of 80 years or more with active or convalescent COVID-19.

The chain is built from TRBV4-1 and TRBJ1-6; the match to TRBD1 covers 8 bases. The CDR3 covers 15 residues. The ends lost 1 base at V and 14 bases at J; junction bases unmatched: 10. CDR1 and CDR2 (germline): MGHRA, YSYEKL. Written as DNA, the CDR3 is TGCGCCAGCAGCCAAGGCCAGGGGGCGTTAACGGCCCTCCACTTT. Its protein product is CASSQGQGALTALHF.

This chain joins TRBV28 and TRBJ2-3; 8 nucleotides agree with TRBD1. Germline trimming cut 6 bases from V and 2 bases from J; bases unmatched to any gene: 13. The CDR3 extends over 17 amino acids. Germline assignment: CDR1 MDHEN and CDR2 SYDVKM. The CDR3 DNA reads TGTGCCAGCAGGGTAGTCCCCGGGACAGGAGACACAGATACGCAGTATTTT. Translating gives CASRVVPGTGDTDTQYF.

J is TRBJ1-1 and V is TRBV6-5; 7 bases line up with TRBD1. Trimming took 1 base from V and 4 from J; bases not matched to a gene: 3. CDR3 length: 14 amino acids. CDR1 MNHEY and CDR2 SVGAGI come from the germline V gene. CDR3 protein: CASSYYPGGTEAFF. As DNA, the CDR3 is TGTGCCAGCAGTTACTACCCAGGGGGCACTGAAGCTTTCTTT.

About this clone: The junction does not match germline at one end; this may be a read error. J is TRBJ2-7 and V is TRBV6-1; D is perhaps TRBD2 (6 bases). CDR1 and CDR2 (germline): MNHNS, SASEGT. The CDR3 spans 14 residues. Here the CDR3 reads CASGEYGSNDEQYF. The CDR3 DNA reads TGTGCCAGCGGTGAGTACGGGAGTAACGACGAGCAGTACTTC.

CDR3 sequence (DNA): TGTGCCATCAGAGCTTTAGAGGTTGAAGCTTTCTTT. This gives the protein CAIRALEVEAFF. V is TRBV10-3 and J is TRBJ1-1; D unclear. The CDR3 length is 12 residues. The germline V gene encodes CDR1 ENHRY and CDR2 SYGVKD. The V gene lost 6 bases and the J gene lost 7 bases, with 12 bases spanning the gap.

The chain links TRBV9 to TRBJ1-2; 8 nucleotides line up with TRBD1. Germline CDR1 SGDLS, CDR2 YYNGEE. V shed 0 bases and J 3 bases; nucleotides not matched to a gene: 4. The CDR3 consists of 15 residues. The CDR3 region has the DNA TGTGCCAGCAGCGTAGCAGGGGGCGCGGACTATGGCTACACCTTC. Its translation is CASSVAGGADYGYTF.

The CDR3 region is CASRGTAPNTGELFF. DNA for the CDR3: TGTGCCAGCAGGGGGACAGCACCGAACACCGGGGAGCTGTTTTTT. This sequence joins TRBV28 and TRBJ2-2, with TRBD1 matching 7 bases. V trimming: 6 bases; J trimming: 0 bases; junction bases outside the gene matches: 4. Germline CDR1 and CDR2: MDHEN and SYDVKM. The CDR3 consists of 15 residues.

The gene calls are TRBV3-1 (or the pseudogene TRBV3-2) and TRBJ1-4, with D perhaps matching TRBD1 (5 bases). The CDR3 spans 14 residues. V lost 3 bases and J 4 bases, leaving 9 bases between the germline ends. The germline CDR1 and CDR2 sequences are LGHDT and YNNKEL (reference sequence). CDR3 amino acids: CASSHPGDNEKLFF. DNA of the CDR3: TGTGCCAGCAGCCACCCGGGGGATAATGAAAAACTGTTTTTT.

The CDR3 DNA reads TGTGCCACCAGCAGAGATACAGGGAAGGATGGCTACACCTTC. It yields the protein CATSRDTGKDGYTF. This rearrangement joins TRBV15 to TRBJ1-2; D possibly corresponds to TRBD1 (6 bases). The CDR3 consists of 14 residues. The V end was cut by 0 bases, the J end by 6 bases, with 11 bases between. Germline CDR1 and CDR2: LNHNV and YYDKDF (reference sequence).